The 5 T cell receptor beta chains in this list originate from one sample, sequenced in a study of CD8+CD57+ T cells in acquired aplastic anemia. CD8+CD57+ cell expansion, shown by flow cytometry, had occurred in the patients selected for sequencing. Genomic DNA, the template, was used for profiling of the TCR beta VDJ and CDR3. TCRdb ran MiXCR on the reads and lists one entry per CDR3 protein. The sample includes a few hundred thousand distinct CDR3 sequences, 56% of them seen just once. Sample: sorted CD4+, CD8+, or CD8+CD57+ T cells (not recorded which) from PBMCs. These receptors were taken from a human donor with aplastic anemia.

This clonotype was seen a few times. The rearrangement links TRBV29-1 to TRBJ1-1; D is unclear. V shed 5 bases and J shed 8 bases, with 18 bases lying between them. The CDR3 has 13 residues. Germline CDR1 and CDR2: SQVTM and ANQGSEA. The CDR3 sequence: CSVLDQGNIEAFF. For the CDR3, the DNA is TGCAGCGTTCTGGACCAAGGGAACATCGAAGCTTTCTTT.

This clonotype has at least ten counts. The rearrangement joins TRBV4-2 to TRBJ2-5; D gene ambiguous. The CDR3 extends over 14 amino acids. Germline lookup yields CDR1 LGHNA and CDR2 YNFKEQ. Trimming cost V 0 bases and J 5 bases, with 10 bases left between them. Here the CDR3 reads CASSQEGRRETQYF. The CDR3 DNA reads TGTGCCAGCAGCCAAGAAGGGCGGCGGGAGACCCAGTACTTC.

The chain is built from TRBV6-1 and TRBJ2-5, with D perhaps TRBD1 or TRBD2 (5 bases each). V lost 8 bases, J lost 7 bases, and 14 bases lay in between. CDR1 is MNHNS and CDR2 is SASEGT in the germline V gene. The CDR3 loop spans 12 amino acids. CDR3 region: CASGGSGRTQYF. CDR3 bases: TGTGCCAGCGGGGGTTCCGGGCGGACCCAGTACTTC.

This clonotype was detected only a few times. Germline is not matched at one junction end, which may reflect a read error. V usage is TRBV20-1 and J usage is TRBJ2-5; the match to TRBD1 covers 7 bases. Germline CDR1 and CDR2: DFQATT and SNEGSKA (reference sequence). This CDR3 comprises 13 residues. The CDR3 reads CSARDRYQETRYF. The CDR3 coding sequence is TGCAGTGCTAGGGACAGGTATCAAGAGACCCGGTACTTC.

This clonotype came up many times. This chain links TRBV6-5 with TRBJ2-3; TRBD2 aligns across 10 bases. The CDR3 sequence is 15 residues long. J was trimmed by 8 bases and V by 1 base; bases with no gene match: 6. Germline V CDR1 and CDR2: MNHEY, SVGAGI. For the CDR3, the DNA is TGTGCCAGCAGTTACTTCAGCGGGAGGGGACTTACGCAGTATTTT. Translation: CASSYFSGRGLTQYF.